One sample yielded the 30 T cell receptor beta chains listed below, sequenced in a study of PD-L1 blockade in urothelial cancer. Only in-frame clones appear in the TCRdb table, and some are missing; sequencing was by immunoSEQ multiplex PCR. Here the sample spans some 79,000 clones, 82% being singletons. The specimen comprised PBMCs, sampled around atezolizumab (anti-PD-L1) treatment. These receptors were obtained from an older man with urothelial cancer.

This chain uses TRBV25-1 with TRBJ2-5, with TRBD2 matching over 9 bases. CDR1 is MGHDK and CDR2 is SYGVNS in the germline V gene. The ends lost 4 bases at V and 5 bases at J; junction bases unmatched: 2. The CDR3 runs 13 residues. The CDR3 DNA follows: TGTGCCAGCAGTGCTGCGGGGGGGGAGACCCAGTACTTC. Amino acid sequence: CASSAAGGETQYF.

The chain combines TRBV19 with TRBJ2-2, with 12 nucleotides matching TRBD2. Trimming removed 5 bases from V and 5 bases from J; junction bases left unmatched: 9. CDR1 and CDR2 (germline): LNHDA, SQIVND (reference sequence). This CDR3 has 17 amino acids. The CDR3: CASSGQLAGGKTGELFF. In DNA, the CDR3 is TGTGCCAGTAGTGGGCAACTAGCGGGAGGCAAAACCGGGGAGCTGTTTTTT.

The V gene is TRBV7-3, the J gene TRBJ2-5, with D tentatively TRBD1 (6 bases). The CDR3 is 14 residues long. Trimming pared 3 bases from V and 2 bases from J, leaving 10 bases between. Germline CDR1 and CDR2: SGHTA and FQGTGA. In DNA, the CDR3 is TGTGCCAGCAGCTTGGGGGCTCAACAAGAGACCCAGTACTTC. This translates into CASSLGAQQETQYF. Variable domain in full (rest from reference TRBV7-3 and TRBJ2-5): GAGVSQTPSNKVTEKGKYVELRCDPISGHTALYWYRQSLGQGPEFLIYFQGTGAADDSGLPNDRFFAVRPEGSVSTLKIQRTERGDSAVYLCASSLGAQQETQYFGPGTRLLVL.

The chain has TRBV11-2 and TRBJ2-3; D uncertain. This CDR3 comprises 12 residues. V was pared by 5 bases and J by 3 bases, with 6 bases between. CDR1 and CDR2 from the germline V gene are SGHAT and FQNNGV. CDR3 amino acids: CASSTSTDTQYF. The CDR3, as DNA: TGTGCCAGCAGCACTTCTACAGATACGCAGTATTTT.

The rearrangement joins TRBV11-3 to TRBJ2-1; 7 bases fit TRBD1. CDR1 is SGHNT and CDR2 is YENEEA in the germline V gene. The V and J ends lost 7 bases and 8 bases, in that order; junction bases with no gene match: 8. The CDR3 sequence is 13 residues long. The CDR3 region is CASTRQGWHEQFF. CDR3 nucleotides: TGTGCCAGCACCCGACAGGGTTGGCATGAGCAGTTCTTC.

This CDR3 is CAISESDRGAGYTF. CDR3 nucleotide sequence: TGTGCCATCAGTGAGAGCGACAGGGGGGCTGGCTACACCTTC. J is TRBJ1-2 and V is TRBV10-3; 9 bases match TRBD1. The germline CDR1 and CDR2 sequences are ENHRY and SYGVKD. The CDR3 spans 14 residues. V trimming: 2 bases; J trimming: 7 bases; junction bases outside the gene matches: 5.

This clone was seen a few times. The chain combines TRBV5-4 with TRBJ2-2, with D maybe TRBD2 (6 bases). Germline CDR1 reads SGHNT; CDR2 reads YYREEE (reference sequence). Between the trimmed V and J ends, which lost 4 bases and 4 bases, there was a span of 17 bases. The CDR3 runs to 16 residues. This chain's CDR3 is CASSLERALGTGELFF. The DNA of the CDR3 is TGTGCCAGCAGCCTGGAGCGGGCATTGGGCACCGGGGAGCTGTTTTTT.

The sample holds one count of this clone. The V gene is TRBV7-2, the J gene TRBJ2-7; weak D call: TRBD1 (5 bases). This CDR3 spans 18 amino acids. Trimming left V 5 bases short and J 4 bases short, with 27 bases between. Germline loops: CDR1 SGHTA, CDR2 FQGNSA. CDR3 coding DNA: TGTGCCAGCAGCGCCCCTCTGACAGCTCCATTAGGGGTATACGAGCAGTACTTC. Amino acids: CASSAPLTAPLGVYEQYF.

J is TRBJ1-1 and V is TRBV5-5, with a weak D call TRBD1 (5 bases). This CDR3 has 13 amino acids. CDR1 and CDR2 from the germline V gene are SGHKS and YYEKEE (reference sequence). V was clipped by 2 bases and J by 2 bases, with 7 bases between them. CDR3 DNA sequence: TGTGCCAGCAGCTTCGACAGTAACACTGAAGCTTTCTTT. Encoded protein: CASSFDSNTEAFF.

The V call is TRBV19, the J call TRBJ2-7; 8 bases map to TRBD1. Germline V gene data show CDR1 as LNHDA and CDR2 as SQIVND (reference sequence). The CDR3 contains 16 residues. V shed 4 bases and J 7 bases; nucleotides not matched to a gene: 15. For the CDR3, the DNA is TGTGCCAGTAGTAACGCCCGGCGTCAGGGGGCTGGAGAGCAGTACTTC. This encodes CASSNARRQGAGEQYF.

CDR3 loop: CASSRWGGYNEKLFF. DNA of the CDR3: TGTGCCAGCAGCCGATGGGGGGGATATAATGAAAAACTGTTTTTT. The chain carries TRBV6-5 and TRBJ1-4; possible D gene TRBD1, 5 bases. Germline CDR1 MNHEY, CDR2 SVGAGI. This CDR3 has 15 residues. Trimming took 6 bases from V and 4 from J, leaving 15 bases between them.

V usage is TRBV19 and J usage is TRBJ1-5, with D perhaps TRBD1 (5 bases). There are 15 residues in the CDR3. Looked up from germline, CDR1 is LNHDA and CDR2 is SQIVND (reference sequence). The germline V and J ends were trimmed by 9 bases and 5 bases, with 20 bases remaining between them. The CDR3 reads CASRERGNYDQPQHF. CDR3 nucleotide sequence: TGTGCCAGCAGAGAGCGGGGGAACTATGATCAGCCCCAGCATTTT.

The J gene is TRBJ1-5, the V gene TRBV5-6, with 7 bases fitting TRBD1. CDR3 length equals 14 residues. The germline V gene encodes CDR1 SGHDT and CDR2 YYEEEE. The ends lost 2 bases at V and 10 bases at J; junction bases unmatched: 9. CDR3 protein: CASSFARQGEPQHF. Written as DNA, the CDR3 is TGTGCCAGCAGCTTCGCGCGACAGGGAGAACCCCAGCATTTT.

This clone was detected once. V usage is TRBV7-9 and J usage is TRBJ2-2; tentative D call: TRBD2 (5 bases). The CDR3 contains 14 residues. V lost 8 bases and J lost 3, with 13 bases in between. Germline V gene sequence: CDR1 SEHNR, CDR2 FQNEAQ (reference sequence). The chain's CDR3 is CASQPREYTGELFF. CDR3 in DNA: TGTGCCAGCCAACCGAGGGAGTACACCGGGGAGCTGTTTTTT.

The genes are TRBV7-2 and TRBJ2-5; 10 bases line up with TRBD2. The CDR3 loop spans 16 amino acids. CDR1 is SGHTA and CDR2 is FQGNSA in the germline V gene. After removal of 0 bases from V and 5 bases from J, the junction contained 6 bases not matched to a gene. The CDR3 protein is CASSLAAGGPRETQYF. The CDR3 coding sequence is TGTGCCAGCAGCTTAGCAGCGGGGGGGCCGAGGGAGACCCAGTACTTC.

The rearrangement uses TRBV5-1 and TRBJ2-5, with D unresolved. V lost 0 bases and J lost 1, with 4 bases in between. Per germline, CDR1 SGHRS and CDR2 YFSETQ. This CDR3 is built from 13 residues. The CDR3 region is CASSLDIQETQYF. CDR3 DNA: TGCGCCAGCAGCTTGGATATCCAAGAGACCCAGTACTTC.

The chain uses TRBV5-1 and TRBJ2-5; the match to TRBD2 covers 7 bases. CDR1 is SGHRS and CDR2 is YFSETQ in the germline V gene. The CDR3 is made up of 13 amino acids. V dropped 4 bases and J dropped 7; count of bases not matched to a gene: 7. CDR3 residues: CASSESGIGTQYF. As DNA, the CDR3 is TGCGCCAGCAGCGAGAGCGGGATCGGGACCCAGTACTTC.

The V and J genes are TRBV5-4 and TRBJ2-7; tentatively, D is TRBD2 (8 bases). The CDR3 length is 16 residues. Per the germline V gene, CDR1 is SGHNT and CDR2 is YYREEE (reference sequence). V was trimmed by 4 bases and J by 0 bases, leaving 17 bases between them. Here the CDR3 reads CASSVGLAGGSYEQYF. Here the CDR3 DNA reads TGTGCCAGCAGCGTCGGACTAGCAGGGGGCTCCTACGAGCAGTACTTC.

The chain has TRBV29-1 and TRBJ1-1; 8 bases are shared with TRBD1. V dropped 3 bases and J dropped 5; count of bases not matched to a gene: 5. Germline CDR1 and CDR2: SQVTM and ANQGSEA. The CDR3 extends over 13 amino acids. CDR3 loop: CSVDRTGRTEAFF. The CDR3 DNA is TGCAGCGTTGACAGGACAGGGAGAACTGAAGCTTTCTTT. The complete variable domain, with remaining parts taken from reference TRBV29-1 and TRBJ1-1, reads SAVISQKPSRDICQRGTSLTIQCQVDSQVTMMFWYRQQPGQSLTLIATANQGSEATYESGFVIDKFPISRPNLTFSTLTVSNMSPEDSSIYLCSVDRTGRTEAFFGQGTRLTVV.

V gene TRBV9 combines with J gene TRBJ1-1; D not certain. The V gene lost 0 bases and the J gene lost 0 bases, with 9 bases spanning the gap. The CDR3 is 15 amino acids. The germline CDR1 and CDR2 sequences are SGDLS and YYNGEE. As DNA, the CDR3 is TGTGCCAGCAGCGTAGGACTGTACATGAACACTGAAGCTTTCTTT. Its translation: CASSVGLYMNTEAFF.

In DNA form, the CDR3 reads TGTGCCAGCAGCCCCCTCCGGACTTACGAGCAGTACTTC. This gives the protein CASSPLRTYEQYF. The chain uses TRBV14 and TRBJ2-7, with a tentative D call TRBD2 (5 bases). The V gene's germline CDR1 is SGHDN and CDR2 FVKESK. The CDR3 has 13 residues. Trimming removed 4 bases from V and 4 bases from J, with 11 bases in between.

The chain couples TRBV5-1 to TRBJ2-3, with D possibly TRBD1 on 6 matching bases. The CDR3 extends over 15 amino acids. Germline V lookup: CDR1 SGHRS, CDR2 YFSETQ. The germline V and J ends were trimmed by 6 bases and 1 base, with 15 bases remaining between them. The CDR3: CASTQGGDRTDTQYF. The CDR3 region has the DNA TGCGCCAGCACACAGGGTGGGGACCGCACAGATACGCAGTATTTT. Filled out from reference TRBV5-1 and TRBJ2-3, the complete variable domain reads KAGVTQTPRYLIKTRGQQVTLSCSPISGHRSVSWYQQTPGQGLQFLFEYFSETQRNKGNFPGRFSGRQFSNSRSEMNVSTLELGDSALYLCASTQGGDRTDTQYFGPGTRLTVL.

The CDR3 region is CASSLGDRELSGYTF. Here the CDR3 DNA reads TGCGCCAGCAGCTTGGGTGACAGGGAGCTGAGTGGCTACACCTTC. V is TRBV5-1 and J is TRBJ1-2, with TRBD1 matching 7 bases. Trimming cost V 0 bases and J 7 bases; bases outside gene matches: 9. The CDR3 runs 15 residues. Germline assignment: CDR1 SGHRS and CDR2 YFSETQ.

This clone occurred a few times. The chain has TRBV5-1 and TRBJ2-5, with 7 nucleotides matching TRBD1. Trimming at V came to 4 bases and at J to 2 bases, leaving 5 bases not matched to a gene. Per the germline V gene, CDR1 is SGHRS and CDR2 is YFSETQ. There are 14 residues in the CDR3. In nucleotides, the CDR3 is TGCGCCAGCAGCCTCGACAGGGAGCAAGAGACCCAGTACTTC. Residues: CASSLDREQETQYF.

The genes are TRBV19 and TRBJ2-2, with 11 bases matching TRBD1. Per germline, CDR1 LNHDA and CDR2 SQIVND (reference sequence). This CDR3 region has 19 residues. V lost 4 bases to trimming and J lost 5 bases; unmatched junction nucleotides: 15. DNA for the CDR3: TGTGCCAGTAGTAGGATTCGGACAGGGGGCGTCGTAGGGACCGGGGAGCTGTTTTTT. Translating it yields CASSRIRTGGVVGTGELFF.

A few counts support this clone. The chain is built from TRBV4-1 and TRBJ2-7; 9 nucleotides agree with TRBD2. V trimming: 4 bases; J trimming: 3 bases; junction bases outside the gene matches: 10. Germline V CDR1 and CDR2: MGHRA, YSYEKL. CDR3 size: 16 residues. CDR3 sequence: CASSRILAGDYYEQYF. DNA of the CDR3: TGCGCCAGCAGCCGCATCTTAGCGGGAGACTACTACGAGCAGTACTTC.

V gene TRBV7-2 combines with J gene TRBJ1-1; D might be TRBD1 (5 bases). The CDR3 spans 15 residues. V gave up 7 bases and J gave up 0 bases, with 15 bases separating them. Germline CDR1 is SGHTA and CDR2 is FQGNSA. The chain's CDR3 is CASTTGGDLNTEAFF. The DNA of the CDR3 is TGTGCCAGCACCACCGGGGGGGATCTGAACACTGAAGCTTTCTTT.

CDR3 residues: CATSRDRASGGYEQYF. For the CDR3, the DNA is TGTGCCACCAGCAGAGATCGGGCTAGCGGGGGCTACGAGCAGTACTTC. The gene calls are TRBV15 and TRBJ2-7; 10 bases map to TRBD2. Germline V lookup: CDR1 LNHNV, CDR2 YYDKDF (reference sequence). V lost 0 bases to trimming and J lost 3 bases; unmatched junction nucleotides: 5. This CDR3 spans 16 amino acids. Variable domain in full (rest from reference TRBV15 and TRBJ2-7): DAMVIQNPRYQVTQFGKPVTLSCSQTLNHNVMYWYQQKSSQAPKLLFHYYDKDFNNEADTPDNFQSRRPNTSFCFLDIRSPGLGDTAMYLCATSRDRASGGYEQYFGPGTRLTVT.

The CDR3 sequence: CASLGLTNYGYTF. CDR3 sequence (DNA): TGTGCCAGCCTGGGACTGACAAACTATGGCTACACCTTC. The chain uses TRBV25-1 and TRBJ1-2, with a weak D call TRBD1 (5 bases). From germline, CDR1 is MGHDK and CDR2 SYGVNS. V was clipped by 8 bases and J by 2 bases, with 12 bases between them. CDR3 length equals 13 residues.

The V call is TRBV5-4, the J call TRBJ2-5; TRBD1 is a possible D gene (6 bases). V lost 2 bases, J lost 2 bases, and 10 bases lay in between. CDR3 length: 14 residues. Per the germline V gene, CDR1 is SGHNT and CDR2 is YYREEE (reference sequence). DNA for the CDR3: TGTGCCAGCAGCTTTCCTGGACAGCAAGAGACCCAGTACTTC. It translates to CASSFPGQQETQYF. Looking up the rest from reference TRBV5-4 and TRBJ2-5 gives the full variable domain: ETGVTQSPTHLIKTRGQQVTLRCSSQSGHNTVSWYQQALGQGPQFIFQYYREEENGRGNFPPRFSGLQFPNYSSELNVNALELDDSALYLCASSFPGQQETQYFGPGTRLLVL.